This T cell receptor (beta chain) emerged from a study of T-cell memory formation after mild COVID-19. Broader study findings: Among clones contracting day 15 to 85, CD4/CD8 was balanced, whereas later expanders leaned CD4+.

This clonotype was counted only a few times. Its antigen is still unknown. Using its own MiXCR run on the 5' RACE reads, TCRdb lists one record per CDR3 protein. The repertoire holds about 290,000 distinct CDR3 sequences, approximately 15% seen once, with approximately 23% in the top ten. CDR1 and CDR2 (germline): SGHRS, YFSETQ. There are 13 residues in the CDR3. V lost 1 base and J 5 bases, leaving 6 bases between the germline ends. The receptor was isolated from a man between 18 and 29 years old who had mild COVID-19 (a few samples of this study predate the infection). Cell type and time point are not known. The rearrangement joins TRBV5-1 to TRBJ2-2; D gene ambiguous. The source material was PBMCs or a T cell subset sorted from them (not recorded which). CDR3 region: CASSLQATGELFF. For the CDR3, the DNA is TGCGCCAGCAGCTTGCAAGCGACCGGGGAGCTGTTTTTT.